This entry features one T cell receptor beta chain sequence. Its antigen is not known. This entry is derived from a study of T cell responses to AZD1222 COVID-19 vaccine. CDR1 and CDR2 (germline): SEHNR, FQNEAQ (reference sequence). The V end was cut by 7 bases, the J end by 0 bases, with 12 bases between. CDR3 length: 14 residues. Sequenced by immunoSEQ multiplex PCR; TCRdb stores in-frame clones only, minus some. The table has 90,000 to 150,000 clones, around 83% seen once. Study results and caveats: Clonal diversity may have been underestimated in mostly white British donors.

This sequence originates from an adult who received the AZD1222 COVID-19 vaccine. This material consisted of peripheral blood, taken 28 days after the second AZD1222 dose. This chain joins TRBV7-9 and TRBJ1-2; D uncertain. The CDR3 region is CASTQYSSNYGYTF. The CDR3 DNA follows: TGTGCCAGCACCCAATATAGCTCTAACTATGGCTACACCTTC.